This TCR beta chain was profiled in a study of OX40 agonist ivuxolimab in advanced cancers. The data were produced by immunoSEQ multiplex PCR, yet TCRdb's version contains in-frame clones alone and is incomplete. In the table there are fewer than 200,000 clones, roughly 94% of which are singletons. The V gene's germline CDR1 is MNHEY and CDR2 SMNVEV (reference sequence). J gave up 8 bases and V 6 bases, and 15 bases lay outside the gene matches. This CDR3 region has 16 residues. Autoimmune disease history or systemic immunosuppression led to patients being barred. The study sampled blood at baseline, cycle 4 day 1, and cycle 7 day 1.

The sequence derives from an adult with an advanced solid tumor such as melanoma, head and neck, liver or kidney cancer. The sample here was CD4+ or CD8+ T cells sorted from blood, taken in a trial of the OX40 agonist ivuxolimab. This chain links TRBV27 with TRBJ1-2; TRBD1 agrees at 10 bases. The CDR3 nucleotides are TGTGCCAGCAGCCGGGACAGGGGTCCGCCGATGAAGGGCTACACCTTC. Amino acids: CASSRDRGPPMKGYTF.